Only one count was recorded for the clone carrying this TCR beta chain. Antigen unknown. V was clipped by 6 bases and J by 5 bases; unmatched bases: 10. Germline V gene lookup returns CDR1 SGHDT and CDR2 YYEEEE. The CDR3 contains 14 residues. These data come from a study of T cell responses to AZD1222 COVID-19 vaccine. Turning to the study itself: Recipients boosted at about 4 weeks or about 12 weeks are pooled. General study points: Increased Spike-specific TCR breadth and depth were observed after two AZD1222 doses. Baseline testing showed seropositivity in only five to seven AZD1222 recipients. In a largely white British group with more females than males, clonal diversity was possibly underestimated.

Clones were read by immunoSEQ multiplex PCR, and TCRdb kept only the in-frame ones, dropping some. The sample consists of about 150,000 clones, around nine tenths of them appearing once. The chain recombines TRBV5-6 with TRBJ2-7; the match to TRBD1 covers 8 bases. The sample in question was peripheral blood, obtained on day 0 of AZD1222 vaccination. This receptor was obtained from an adult in good health. This CDR3 is CASTTPQGANEQYF. The CDR3 DNA reads TGTGCCAGCACCACCCCCCAGGGGGCGAACGAGCAGTACTTC.